The clone carrying this T cell receptor (beta chain) was observed a few times. Its antigen is not identified. The data originate from a study of CD8 T cells in ankylosing spondylitis. General study findings and limits: Before this, some motif variants had been reported in reactive arthritis synovial fluid and blood. Those disease-linked clones were CD8+; they were also relatively rare in peripheral blood. Seemingly characteristic of ankylosing spondylitis blood was a TCR beta motif consisting of about 8 highly homologous variants.

In making TCR beta libraries, quantitative 5'-RACE with molecular barcodes was used. TCRdb called the 5' RACE reads again in MiXCR, with one record for every CDR3 protein. Of around 300,000 distinct CDR3 sequences in the sample, over 12% were seen once. Sequenced input: blood, either unsorted or a sorted T cell fraction (not recorded which). The sequence was collected from a male donor with ankylosing spondylitis or in good health (not recorded which).

The CDR3 loop is CASSHPGVMNTEAFF. The CDR3 DNA follows: TGTGCCAGCAGCCATCCGGGGGTCATGAACACTGAAGCTTTCTTT. V is TRBV7-9 and J is TRBJ1-1; the D gene is possibly TRBD1 (5 bases). Germline lookup yields CDR1 SEHNR and CDR2 FQNEAQ (reference sequence). The CDR3 extends over 15 amino acids. Between the trimmed V and J ends, which lost 5 bases and 0 bases, there was a span of 13 bases.